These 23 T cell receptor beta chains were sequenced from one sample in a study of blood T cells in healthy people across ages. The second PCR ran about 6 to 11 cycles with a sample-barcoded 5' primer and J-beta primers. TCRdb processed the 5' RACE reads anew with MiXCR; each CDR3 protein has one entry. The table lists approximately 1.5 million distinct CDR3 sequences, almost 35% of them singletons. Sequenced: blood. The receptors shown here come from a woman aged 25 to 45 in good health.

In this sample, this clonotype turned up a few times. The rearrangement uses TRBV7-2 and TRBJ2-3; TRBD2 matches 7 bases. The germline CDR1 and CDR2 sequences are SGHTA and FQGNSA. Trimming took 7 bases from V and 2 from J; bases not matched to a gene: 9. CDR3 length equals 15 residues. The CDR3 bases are TGTGCCAGCATCCCGGGAAGCGGGGTCACAGATACGCAGTATTTT. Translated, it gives CASIPGSGVTDTQYF.

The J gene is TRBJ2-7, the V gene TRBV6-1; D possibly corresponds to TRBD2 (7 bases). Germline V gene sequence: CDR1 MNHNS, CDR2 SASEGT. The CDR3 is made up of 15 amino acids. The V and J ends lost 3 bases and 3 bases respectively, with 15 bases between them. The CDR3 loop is CASSDPQRGHYEQYF. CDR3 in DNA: TGTGCCAGCAGTGACCCCCAGCGGGGACACTACGAGCAGTACTTC.

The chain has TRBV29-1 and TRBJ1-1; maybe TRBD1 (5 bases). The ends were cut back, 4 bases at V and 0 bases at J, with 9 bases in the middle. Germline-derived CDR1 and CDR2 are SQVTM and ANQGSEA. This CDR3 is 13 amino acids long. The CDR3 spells CSVVGQLNTEAFF. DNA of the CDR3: TGCAGCGTTGTAGGACAACTGAACACTGAAGCTTTCTTT.

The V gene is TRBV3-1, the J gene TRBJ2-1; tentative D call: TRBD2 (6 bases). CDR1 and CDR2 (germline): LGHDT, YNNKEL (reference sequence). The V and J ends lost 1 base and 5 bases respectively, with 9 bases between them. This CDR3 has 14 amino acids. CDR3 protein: CASSQGLDNNEQFF. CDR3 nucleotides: TGTGCCAGCAGCCAAGGACTAGACAACAATGAGCAGTTCTTC.

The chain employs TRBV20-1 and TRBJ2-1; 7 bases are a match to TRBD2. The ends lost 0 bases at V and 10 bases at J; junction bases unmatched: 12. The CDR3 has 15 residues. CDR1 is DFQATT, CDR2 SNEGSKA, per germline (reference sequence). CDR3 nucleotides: TGCAGTGCTAGAGACGGCGGCGGGAGTCTACGGGAGCAGTTCTTC. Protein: CSARDGGGSLREQFF.

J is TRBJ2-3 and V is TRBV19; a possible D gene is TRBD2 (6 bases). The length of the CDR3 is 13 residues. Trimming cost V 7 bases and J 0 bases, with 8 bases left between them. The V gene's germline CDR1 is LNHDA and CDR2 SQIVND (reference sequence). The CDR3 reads CASMAGSTDTQYF. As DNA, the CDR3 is TGTGCCAGTATGGCGGGGAGCACAGATACGCAGTATTTT.

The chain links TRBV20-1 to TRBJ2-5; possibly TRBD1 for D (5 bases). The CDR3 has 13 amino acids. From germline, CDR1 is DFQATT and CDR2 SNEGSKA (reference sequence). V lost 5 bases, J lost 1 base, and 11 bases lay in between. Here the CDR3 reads CSARSGLQETQYF. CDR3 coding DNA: TGCAGTGCTCGATCAGGGCTCCAAGAGACCCAGTACTTC.

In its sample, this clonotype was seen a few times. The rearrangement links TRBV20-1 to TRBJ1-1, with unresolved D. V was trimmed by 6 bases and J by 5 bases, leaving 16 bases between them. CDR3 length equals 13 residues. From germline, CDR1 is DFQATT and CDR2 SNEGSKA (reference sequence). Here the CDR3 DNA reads TGCAGTGCGCACAATCAGGAGTTAACTGAAGCTTTCTTT. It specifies CSAHNQELTEAFF.

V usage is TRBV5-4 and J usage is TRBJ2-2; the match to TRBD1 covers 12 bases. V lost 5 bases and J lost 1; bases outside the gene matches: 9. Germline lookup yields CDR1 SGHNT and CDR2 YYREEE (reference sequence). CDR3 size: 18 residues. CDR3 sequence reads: CASSHRDRGLQNTGELFF. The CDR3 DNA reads TGTGCCAGCAGTCACCGGGACAGGGGGCTACAGAACACCGGGGAGCTGTTTTTT.

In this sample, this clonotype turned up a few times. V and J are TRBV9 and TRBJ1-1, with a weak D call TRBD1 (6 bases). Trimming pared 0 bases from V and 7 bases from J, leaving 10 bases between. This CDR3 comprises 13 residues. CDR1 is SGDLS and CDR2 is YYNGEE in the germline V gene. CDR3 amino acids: CASSVAGGGEAFF. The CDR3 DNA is TGTGCCAGCAGCGTAGCCGGGGGCGGTGAAGCTTTCTTT.

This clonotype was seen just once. The CDR3 sequence is CASSPTAWVAGDNEQFF. As DNA, the CDR3 is TGTGCCAGCAGTCCGACGGCATGGGTAGCGGGCGACAATGAGCAGTTCTTC. This chain joins TRBV7-9 and TRBJ2-1; TRBD2 aligns across 7 bases. This CDR3 comprises 17 residues. The J segment lost 5 bases and the V segment lost 6 bases, leaving 16 bases of the junction unmatched. Germline V gene lookup returns CDR1 SEHNR and CDR2 FQNEAQ (reference sequence).

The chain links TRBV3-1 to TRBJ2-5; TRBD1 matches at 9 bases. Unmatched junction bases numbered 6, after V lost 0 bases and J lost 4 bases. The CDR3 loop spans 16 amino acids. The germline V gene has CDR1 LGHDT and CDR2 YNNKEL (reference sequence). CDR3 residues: CASSQEWTGVSETQYF. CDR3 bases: TGTGCCAGCAGCCAAGAATGGACAGGGGTTTCAGAGACCCAGTACTTC.

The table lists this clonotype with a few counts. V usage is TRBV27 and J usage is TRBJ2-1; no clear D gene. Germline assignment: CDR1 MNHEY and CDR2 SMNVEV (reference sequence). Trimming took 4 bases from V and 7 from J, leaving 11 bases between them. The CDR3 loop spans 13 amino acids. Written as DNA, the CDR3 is TGTGCCAGCAGTTCGCGATACCCGAATGAGCAGTTCTTC. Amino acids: CASSSRYPNEQFF.

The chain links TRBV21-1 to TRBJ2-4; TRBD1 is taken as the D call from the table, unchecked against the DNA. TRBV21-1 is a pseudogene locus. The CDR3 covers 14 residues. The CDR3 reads CASSTWTASYGQYF. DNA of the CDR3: TGTGCCAGCAGCACCTGGACAGCTTCCTACGGGCAGTACTTC.

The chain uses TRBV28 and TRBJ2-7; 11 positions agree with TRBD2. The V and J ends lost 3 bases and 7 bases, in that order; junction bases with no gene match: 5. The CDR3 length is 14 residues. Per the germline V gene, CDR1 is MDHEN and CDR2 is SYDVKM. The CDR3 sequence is CASSFTSGSAEQYF. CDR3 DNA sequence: TGTGCCAGCAGTTTTACTAGCGGGAGCGCTGAGCAGTACTTC.

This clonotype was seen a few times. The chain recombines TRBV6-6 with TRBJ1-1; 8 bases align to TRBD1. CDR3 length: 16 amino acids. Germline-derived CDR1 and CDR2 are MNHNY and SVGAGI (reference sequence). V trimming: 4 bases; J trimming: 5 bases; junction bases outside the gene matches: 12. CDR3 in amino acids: CASSSPTRGHRTEAFF. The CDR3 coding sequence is TGTGCCAGCAGTTCGCCCACCAGGGGGCATCGGACTGAAGCTTTCTTT.

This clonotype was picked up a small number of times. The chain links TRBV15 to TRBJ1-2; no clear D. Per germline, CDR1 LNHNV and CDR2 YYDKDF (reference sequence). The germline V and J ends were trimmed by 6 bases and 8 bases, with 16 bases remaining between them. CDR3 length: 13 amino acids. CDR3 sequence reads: CATRGPGIRGYTF. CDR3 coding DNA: TGTGCCACCAGAGGCCCCGGTATAAGGGGCTACACCTTC.

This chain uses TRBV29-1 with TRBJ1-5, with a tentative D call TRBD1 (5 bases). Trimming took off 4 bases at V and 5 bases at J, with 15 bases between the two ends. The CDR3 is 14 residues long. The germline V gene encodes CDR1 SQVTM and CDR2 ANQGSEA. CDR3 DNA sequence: TGCAGCGTTGGTTGGCAGGGTAAGGATCAGCCCCAGCATTTT. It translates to CSVGWQGKDQPQHF.

The chain's CDR3 is CASSFPGTNYGYTF. The CDR3 DNA is TGTGCCAGCAGCTTTCCAGGGACTAACTATGGCTACACCTTC. V is TRBV5-5 and J is TRBJ1-2; possibly TRBD1 for D (5 bases). CDR1 is SGHKS and CDR2 is YYEKEE in the germline V gene (reference sequence). The length of the CDR3 is 14 residues. The V end lost 2 bases, the J end lost 0 bases, and 8 bases lay between the germline ends.

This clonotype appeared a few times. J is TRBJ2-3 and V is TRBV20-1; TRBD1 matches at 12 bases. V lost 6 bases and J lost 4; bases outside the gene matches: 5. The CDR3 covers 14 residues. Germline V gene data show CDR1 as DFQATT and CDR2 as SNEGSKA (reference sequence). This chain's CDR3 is CSAPGTGGPDTQYF. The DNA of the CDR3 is TGCAGTGCGCCCGGGACAGGGGGCCCAGATACGCAGTATTTT.

In DNA form, the CDR3 reads TGTGCCACCAGCTCTCTGGGGGGTGAGTTCTCCTACGAGCAGTACTTC. Translating gives CATSSLGGEFSYEQYF. The chain has TRBV15 and TRBJ2-7, with D perhaps TRBD2 (6 bases). The CDR3 is made up of 16 amino acids. CDR1 and CDR2 from the germline V gene are LNHNV and YYDKDF (reference sequence). V was trimmed by 5 bases and J by 0 bases, leaving 17 bases between them.

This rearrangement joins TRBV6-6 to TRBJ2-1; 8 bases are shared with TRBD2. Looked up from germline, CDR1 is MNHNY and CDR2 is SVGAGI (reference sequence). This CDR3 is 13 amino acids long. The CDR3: CSSGTSSFLEQFF. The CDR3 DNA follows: TGTTCCTCCGGGACTAGTTCATTTCTTGAGCAGTTCTTC.

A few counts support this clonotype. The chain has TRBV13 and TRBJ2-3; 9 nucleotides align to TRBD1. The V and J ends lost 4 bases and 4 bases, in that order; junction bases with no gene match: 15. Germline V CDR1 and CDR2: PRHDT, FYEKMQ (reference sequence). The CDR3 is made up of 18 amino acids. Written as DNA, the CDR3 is TGTGCCAGCAGCTCCGGGACAGGGAATGGATTATCCCCAGATACGCAGTATTTT. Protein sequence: CASSSGTGNGLSPDTQYF.